Listed below are T cell receptor beta chains from one sample, sequenced in a study of cytomegalovirus exposure and HLA in healthy donors. Here immunoSEQ multiplex PCR was the method, and the copy in TCRdb shows in-frame clones only, minus some. The data show under 250,000 clones, with 60% to 80% seen just once and less than 2% held by the top ten. The sample was PBMCs. The receptors come from a male donor in good health and CMV-seronegative. CDR3s include the opening cysteine and the closing phenylalanine or tryptophan. The order of the fields is J gene, clone size, D gene, V gene, CDR3 DNA, CDR3 protein. The D gene is left open where the match is weak. Only part of the rows carry a size: once, few, many, or a class if the clone is expanded.

TRBJ1-6,NA,NA,TRBV19,TGTGCCAGTAGTATAGGGGGGCGAGGGTCACCCCTCCACTTT,CASSIGGRGSPLHF
TRBJ1-1,few,NA,TRBV27,TGTGCCAGCAGTTTATCGGCGCCCCCCAGGACTGAAGCTTTCTTT,CASSLSAPPRTEAFF
TRBJ2-7,NA,NA,TRBV30,TGTGCCGGGAGTAGGGGCTCCTACGAGCAGTACTTC,CAGSRGSYEQYF
TRBJ2-5,NA,NA,TRBV6-5,TGTGCCAGCAGGGCTACAGTGATCCAAGAGACCCAGTACTTC,CASRATVIQETQYF
TRBJ1-3,NA,TRBD1,TRBV28,TGTGCCAGCAGTACAGGGGAGGATGGAAACACCATATATTTT,CASSTGEDGNTIYF
TRBJ2-6,NA,NA,TRBV23-1,TGCGCCAGCGGAGCGGCTTGGGTGGTCTCTGGGGCCAACGTCCTGACTTTC,CASGAAWVVSGANVLTF
TRBJ1-4,NA,TRBD1,TRBV7-8,TGTGCCAGCAGCAAACAGGGGAATGAAAAACTGTTTTTT,CASSKQGNEKLFF
TRBJ2-1,NA,TRBD1,TRBV7-9,TGTTCCAGCAGCTTGACAGGGGATGAGCAGTTCTTC,CSSSLTGDEQFF
TRBJ2-1,NA,NA,TRBV4-3,TGCGCCAGCAGCCAAGATAGAGGGGGGGTAAGCAATGAGCAGTTCTTC,CASSQDRGGVSNEQFF
TRBJ1-2,NA,NA,TRBV30,TGTGCCTGGGGGGGCAGAGGGGACCGATATGGCTACACCTTC,CAWGGRGDRYGYTF
TRBJ1-2,NA,NA,TRBV7-2,TGTGCCAGCACCAGGGTGGGGTCGCCTAGTGACTATGGCTACACCTTC,CASTRVGSPSDYGYTF